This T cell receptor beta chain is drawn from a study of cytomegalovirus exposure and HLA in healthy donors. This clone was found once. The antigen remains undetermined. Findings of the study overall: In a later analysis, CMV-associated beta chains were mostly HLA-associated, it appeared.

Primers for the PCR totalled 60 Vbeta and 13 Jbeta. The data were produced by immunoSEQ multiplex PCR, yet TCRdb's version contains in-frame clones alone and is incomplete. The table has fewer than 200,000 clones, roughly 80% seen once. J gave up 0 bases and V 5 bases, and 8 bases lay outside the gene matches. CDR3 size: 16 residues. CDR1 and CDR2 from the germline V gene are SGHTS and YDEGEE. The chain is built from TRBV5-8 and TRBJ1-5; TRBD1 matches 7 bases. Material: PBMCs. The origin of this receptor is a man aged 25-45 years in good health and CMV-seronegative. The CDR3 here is CASRGNRGYSNQPQHF. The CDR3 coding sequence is TGTGCCAGCAGGGGGAACAGGGGTTATAGCAATCAGCCCCAGCATTTT.